The text below deals with one T cell receptor beta chain. This clonotype was detected only a few times. Its antigen has not been determined. One base away there is no much larger clone; base qualities are not given. The germline V gene sets CDR1 to SGHRS and CDR2 to YFSETQ. The trim is 7 bases for V and 0 bases for J, with a gap of 17 bases between the germline ends. From cysteine to phenylalanine, the CDR3 is 15 amino acids long. The kept DNA is CDR3 alone, 45 bases in frame from the first base. The data derive from a study of T-cell reconstitution after alpha-beta-depleted transplantation in children (dated by TCRdb to 2015 to 2016). General notes on the study: T-cell immune reconstitution after TCRalphabeta/CD19-depleted allogeneic hematopoietic cell transplantation in children was quantitatively tracked in the study by means of TCR repertoire profiling.

Library method: PCR. TCRdb shows the sequencer as Illumina HiSeq 2500. TCR library preparation used molecular barcoding, with unique molecular identifiers applied to normalize quantification of the TCRbeta repertoire. TCRdb reworked the public reads: Q25 trimming with fastp, MiXCR clone assembly, productive beta chains retained. Identical CDR3 protein sequences are pooled into one entry, listed with their most common genes and DNA. This sample is represented by a few hundred thousand distinct CDR3 sequences; 10% to 13% of them were singletons. The top ten hold more than 2% of the sample. The rearranged chain carries TRBV5-1 and TRBJ2-7, with TRBD1 tentatively as D gene (5 bases match). The sequence was collected from a human donor who donated a stem cell graft to a child with acute lymphoblastic leukemia. The sequenced sample was PBMCs from the stem cell graft donor, obtained from the stem cell graft. The CDR3 amino acid sequence is: CASGRDTGVSYEQYF. The DNA sequence follows: TGCGCCAGCGGCAGGGATACCGGCGTCTCCTACGAGCAGTACTTC.